Following are 6 T cell receptor beta chains from one sample sequenced in a study of cytomegalovirus exposure and HLA in healthy donors (dated by TCRdb to about 2017). Libraries were constructed by the immunoSEQ multiplex PCR assay. For the multiplex PCR, a mixture combining 60 forward primers for TCR Vbeta segments and 13 reverse primers for TCR Jbeta segments was used. TCRdb mirrors the immuneACCESS table, restricted to in-frame sequences. Some clones are absent from its copies; in checked studies, under half trace to an unresolved V gene, and the reason for the others is unknown. Across this sample there are approximately 85,000 clones, with about four fifths seen only once. The ten biggest clones cover about 34% of the sample. The source material was PBMCs. The receptors come from a man aged 50 or older in good health and CMV-seropositive.

Concerning this clone itself: A read error may produce the germline difference seen at one junction end. The J gene is TRBJ1-2, the V gene TRBV7-9; D gene ambiguous. The CDR3 is 12 residues long. The germline V gene has CDR1 SEHNR and CDR2 FQNEAQ (reference sequence). CDR3 in amino acids: CSSSLSNYGYTF. The CDR3 DNA sequence: TGTTCCAGCAGCTTGAGTAACTATGGCTACACCTTC.

The V gene is TRBV27, the J gene TRBJ2-7; the match to TRBD2 covers 11 bases. CDR3 length equals 14 residues. The V gene end was trimmed by 8 bases and the J gene end by 0 bases; junction bases not matched to a gene: 3. Germline assignment: CDR1 MNHEY and CDR2 SMNVEV (reference sequence). The CDR3 DNA follows: TGTGCCAGCGGGGGACTAGCGGACTCCTACGAGCAGTACTTC. This codes for CASGGLADSYEQYF.

There are a few counts of this clone. The chain has TRBV25-1 and TRBJ1-2; D remains ambiguous. Germline CDR1 MGHDK, CDR2 SYGVNS. The CDR3 is 14 residues long. Trimming pared 6 bases from V and 2 bases from J, leaving 13 bases between. This CDR3 reads CASRDSDGNYGYTF. The CDR3 coding sequence is TGTGCCAGCAGGGACTCGGACGGAAACTATGGCTACACCTTC.

The sample holds a few counts of this clone. The genes are TRBV12-5 and TRBJ1-3; D is possibly TRBD1 (6 bases). This CDR3 is built from 14 residues. V was clipped by 6 bases and J by 4 bases, with 13 bases between them. Germline lookup yields CDR1 LGHNT and CDR2 FRNRAP. The CDR3 reads CASGRDTAGNTIYF. The CDR3 DNA is TGTGCTAGTGGACGGGACACGGCCGGAAACACCATATATTTT.

DNA for the CDR3: TGTGCCAGCAGCAGAAGACAGGGGATACTAATTGAAGCTTTCTTT. Amino acids: CASSRRQGILIEAFF. V usage is TRBV7-9 and J usage is TRBJ1-1, with 8 bases lining up with TRBD1. V gave up 5 bases and J gave up 7 bases; unmatched junction bases: 12. Germline CDR1 and CDR2: SEHNR and FQNEAQ (reference sequence). CDR3 length equals 15 residues.

The chain has TRBV9 and TRBJ2-5; no clear D gene. Between the trimmed V and J ends, which lost 0 bases and 3 bases, there was a span of 12 bases. Germline lookup yields CDR1 SGDLS and CDR2 YYNGEE. CDR3 length equals 15 residues. As DNA, the CDR3 is TGTGCCAGCAGCGTAGTTGGCAGGCCAGAAGAGACCCAGTACTTC. It is translated as CASSVVGRPEETQYF. Variable domain in full (rest from reference TRBV9 and TRBJ2-5): DSGVTQTPKHLITATGQRVTLRCSPRSGDLSVYWYQQSLDQGLQFLIQYYNGEERAKGNILERFSAQQFPDLHSELNLSSLELGDSALYFCASSVVGRPEETQYFGPGTRLLVL.